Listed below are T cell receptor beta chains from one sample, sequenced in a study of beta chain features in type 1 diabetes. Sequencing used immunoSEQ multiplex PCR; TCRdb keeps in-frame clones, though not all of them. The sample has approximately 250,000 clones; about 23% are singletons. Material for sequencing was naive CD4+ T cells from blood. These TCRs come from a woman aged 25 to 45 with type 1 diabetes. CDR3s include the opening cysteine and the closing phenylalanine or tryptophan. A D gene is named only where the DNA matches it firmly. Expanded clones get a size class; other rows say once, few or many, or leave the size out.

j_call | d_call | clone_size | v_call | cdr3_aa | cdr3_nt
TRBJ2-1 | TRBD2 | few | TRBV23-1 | CASSQSRASGTYNEQFF | TGCGCCAGCAGTCAATCGCGAGCTAGCGGGACCTACAATGAGCAGTTCTTC
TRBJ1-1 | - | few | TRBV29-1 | CSVAAGRTEAFF | TGCAGCGTTGCCGCGGGACGGACTGAAGCTTTCTTT
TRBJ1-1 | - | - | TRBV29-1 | CSVEDPWRGTEAFF | TGCAGCGTTGAAGATCCCTGGAGGGGCACTGAAGCTTTCTTT
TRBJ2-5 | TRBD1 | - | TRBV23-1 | CASSQSTGQGIGETQYF | TGCGCCAGCAGTCAGTCGACGGGACAGGGGATCGGGGAGACCCAGTACTTC
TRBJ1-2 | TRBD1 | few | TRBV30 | CAWSVRDRVTYGYTF | TGTGCCTGGAGTGTTCGGGACAGGGTCACCTATGGCTACACCTTC
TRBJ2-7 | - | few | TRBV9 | CASSPAGYEQYF | TGTGCCAGCAGCCCCGCGGGCTACGAGCAGTACTTC
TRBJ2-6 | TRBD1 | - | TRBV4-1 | CASSQVTGVSGANVLTF | TGCGCCAGCAGCCAAGTAACAGGGGTCTCTGGGGCCAACGTCCTGACTTTC
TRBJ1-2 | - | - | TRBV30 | CAWSGQVGGYTF | TGTGCCTGGAGTGGACAGGTTGGGGGCTACACCTTC
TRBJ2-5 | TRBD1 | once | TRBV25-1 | CASSEWDRGETQYF | TGTGCCAGCAGTGAATGGGACAGGGGTGAGACCCAGTACTTC
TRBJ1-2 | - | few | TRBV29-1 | CSVRSGAGYTF | TGCAGCGTTCGGTCAGGGGCGGGCTACACCTTC
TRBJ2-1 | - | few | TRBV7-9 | CASSLYNLGYNEQFF | TGTGCCAGCAGCTTATACAATCTCGGGTACAATGAGCAGTTCTTC
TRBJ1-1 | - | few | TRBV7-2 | CASSLRVTEAFF | TGTGCCAGCAGCCTCAGGGTTACTGAAGCTTTCTTT
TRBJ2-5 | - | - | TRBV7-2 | CASAGTYQNQETQYF | TGTGCCAGCGCTGGGACTTATCAGAACCAAGAGACCCAGTACTTC
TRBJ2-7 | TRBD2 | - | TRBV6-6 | CASSYGGRYYEQYF | TGTGCCAGCAGTTACGGCGGGAGGTACTACGAGCAGTACTTC
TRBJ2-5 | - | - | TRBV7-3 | CASSLSGWGTQYF | TGTGCCAGCAGCTTATCAGGGTGGGGGACCCAGTACTTC
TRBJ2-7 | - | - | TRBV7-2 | CASSQTGYEQYF | TGTGCCAGCAGCCAGACAGGCTACGAGCAGTACTTC
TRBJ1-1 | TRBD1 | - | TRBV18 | CASSPQGARGTEAFF | TGTGCCAGCTCACCACAAGGGGCCAGGGGGACTGAAGCTTTCTTT
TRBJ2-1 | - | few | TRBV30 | CAWSVRGEQFF | TGTGCCTGGAGTGTTCGGGGAGAGCAGTTCTTC
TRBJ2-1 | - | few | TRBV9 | CASNPTGSSYNEQFF | TGTGCCAGCAACCCTACTGGGAGCTCCTACAATGAGCAGTTCTTC
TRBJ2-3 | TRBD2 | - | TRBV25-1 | CASSEYAGGDTQYF | TGTGCCAGCAGTGAATATGCGGGGGGGGATACGCAGTATTTT
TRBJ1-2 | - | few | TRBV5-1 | CASSLPGSYGYTF | TGCGCCAGCAGCTTGCCCGGGAGCTATGGCTACACCTTC
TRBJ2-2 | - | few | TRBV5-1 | CASSGLEDPTGGELFF | TGCGCCAGCAGTGGACTAGAAGACCCGACAGGCGGGGAGCTGTTTTTT
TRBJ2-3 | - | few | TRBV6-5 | CASSYSAGAGTDTQYF | TGTGCCAGCAGTTACTCAGCGGGCGCAGGCACAGATACGCAGTATTTT
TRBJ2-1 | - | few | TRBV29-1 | CSVPFRGSSYNEQFF | TGCAGCGTCCCCTTCAGGGGAAGCTCCTACAATGAGCAGTTCTTC
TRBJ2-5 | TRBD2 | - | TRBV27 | CASSLVGLAGGGETQYF | TGTGCCAGCAGTTTAGTGGGACTAGCGGGAGGTGGAGAGACCCAGTACTTC
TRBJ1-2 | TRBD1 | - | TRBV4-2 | CASSLTGTGNGYTF | TGTGCCAGCAGCCTTACCGGGACAGGGAACGGCTACACCTTC
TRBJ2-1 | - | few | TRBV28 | CASSLRGSWDEQFF | TGTGCCAGCAGTCTACGGGGGAGTTGGGATGAGCAGTTCTTC
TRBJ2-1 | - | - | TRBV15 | CATNRGGVYNEQFF | TGTGCCACCAACCGGGGAGGAGTGTACAATGAGCAGTTCTTC
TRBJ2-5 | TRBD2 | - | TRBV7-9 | CASSFSGRAETQYF | TGTGCCAGCAGCTTCAGCGGGAGGGCAGAGACCCAGTACTTC
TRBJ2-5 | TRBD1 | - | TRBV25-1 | CASSEIGTGVRETQYF | TGTGCCAGCAGTGAAATAGGGACAGGGGTCCGGGAGACCCAGTACTTC
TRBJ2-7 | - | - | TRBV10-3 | CAISTTGGPYEQYF | TGTGCCATCAGCACCACCGGGGGACCCTACGAGCAGTACTTC
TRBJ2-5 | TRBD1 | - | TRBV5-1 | CASSADRAKTQYF | TGCGCCAGCAGCGCGGACAGGGCGAAGACCCAGTACTTC
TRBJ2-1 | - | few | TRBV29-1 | CSVFLYNEQFF | TGCAGCGTTTTTCTATACAATGAGCAGTTCTTC
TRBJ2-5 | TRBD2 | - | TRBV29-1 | CSVRTSGRAQYF | TGCAGCGTTCGGACTAGCGGGAGGGCCCAGTACTTC
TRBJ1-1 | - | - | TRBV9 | CASSVVGRNTEAFF | TGTGCCAGCAGCGTAGTGGGCAGGAACACTGAAGCTTTCTTT
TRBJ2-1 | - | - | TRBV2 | CASKGRLAFYNEQFF | TGTGCCAGCAAAGGGCGGCTAGCTTTTTACAATGAGCAGTTCTTC
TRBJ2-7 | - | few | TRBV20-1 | CSARDIYEQYF | TGCAGTGCTAGAGACATCTACGAGCAGTACTTC
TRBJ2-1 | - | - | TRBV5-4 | CASSLDPLSSYNEQFF | TGTGCCAGCAGCTTGGATCCGCTCAGCTCCTACAATGAGCAGTTCTTC